The 14 T cell receptor beta chains below were found in one sample sequenced in a study of blood T cell repertoires in COVID-19. Clones were read by immunoSEQ multiplex PCR, and TCRdb kept only the in-frame ones, dropping some. Of 240,000 or so clones in the sample, approximately 86% were seen once. The sequenced sample was peripheral blood. All receptors derive from a woman aged 70 to 79 with active or convalescent COVID-19.

CDR3 loop: CASSLGVSTTNEKLFF. The DNA of the CDR3 is TGCGCCAGCAGCTTGGGAGTGAGCACAACTAATGAAAAACTGTTTTTT. The chain carries TRBV5-1 and TRBJ1-4; D unresolved. Trimming stripped 0 bases from V and 0 bases from J, with 9 bases between. CDR1 and CDR2 (germline): SGHRS, YFSETQ. The CDR3 sequence is 16 residues long.

The genes are TRBV7-2 and TRBJ2-1; 7 nucleotides line up with TRBD1. The CDR3 extends over 15 amino acids. Trimming removed 5 bases from V and 6 bases from J; junction bases left unmatched: 10. The germline V gene has CDR1 SGHTA and CDR2 FQGNSA. For the CDR3, the DNA is TGTGCCAGCAGCCTGGGACAGATCTTAGTCAATGAGCAGTTCTTC. Amino acids: CASSLGQILVNEQFF.

The chain employs TRBV5-8 and TRBJ2-2; 9 nucleotides align to TRBD1. Per germline, CDR1 SGHTS and CDR2 YDEGEE. V lost 4 bases to trimming and J lost 5 bases; unmatched junction nucleotides: 9. This CDR3 has 16 residues. CDR3: CASSKGQGRVTGELFF. CDR3 bases: TGTGCCAGCAGCAAGGGACAGGGAAGGGTGACCGGGGAGCTGTTTTTT. Together with reference TRBV5-8 and TRBJ2-2, the CDR3 gives the full variable domain: EAGVTQSPTHLIKTRGQQATLRCSPISGHTSVYWYQQALGLGLQFLLWYDEGEERNRGNFPPRFSGRQFPNYSSELNVNALELEDSALYLCASSKGQGRVTGELFFGEGSRLTVL.

The sample holds one count of this clone. The chain is built from TRBV19 and TRBJ1-3; TRBD1 aligns across 7 bases. V lost 4 bases, J lost 4 bases, and 7 bases stayed unmatched. The CDR3 spans 15 residues. Germline-derived CDR1 and CDR2 are LNHDA and SQIVND (reference sequence). The CDR3 DNA is TGTGCCAGTAGTAGCCTCGGGACAGCCGGAAACACCATATATTTT. Amino acids: CASSSLGTAGNTIYF.

J is TRBJ2-3 and V is TRBV9; TRBD2 aligns across 10 bases. J was trimmed by 0 bases and V by 4 bases; bases with no gene match: 11. Per the germline V gene, CDR1 is SGDLS and CDR2 is YYNGEE. This CDR3 region has 18 residues. As DNA, the CDR3 is TGTGCCAGCAGCCCGAGGACTAGCGGTCCTACTAGCACAGATACGCAGTATTTT. This gives the protein CASSPRTSGPTSTDTQYF.

The J gene is TRBJ1-6, the V gene TRBV4-3, with 12 bases aligning to TRBD1. The germline V gene encodes CDR1 LGHNA and CDR2 YSLEER. V dropped 0 bases and J dropped 7; count of bases not matched to a gene: 10. CDR3 size: 19 residues. CDR3 in DNA: TGCGCCAGCAGCCAAGATCCCCCGGGACAGGGGGCGGAGAATTCACCCCTCCACTTT. Translating it yields CASSQDPPGQGAENSPLHF.

V is TRBV11-3 and J is TRBJ2-5; weak D call: TRBD1 (6 bases). Deletions cut 5 bases from V and 1 base from J, with 11 bases between. CDR3 length: 14 residues. The germline V gene has CDR1 SGHNT and CDR2 YENEEA. CDR3 DNA sequence: TGTGCCAGCAGCCACGACAGGAGCCAAGAGACCCAGTACTTC. Translation gives CASSHDRSQETQYF. Full variable domain (rest looked up from reference TRBV11-3 and TRBJ2-5): EAGVVQSPRYKIIEKKQPVAFWCNPISGHNTLYWYLQNLGQGPELLIRYENEEAVDDSQLPKDRFSAERLKGVDSTLKIQPAELGDSAVYLCASSHDRSQETQYFGPGTRLLVL.

CDR3 sequence reads: CASSEAPRTGGNMYSNQPQHF. The CDR3 DNA reads as TGTGCCAGCAGTGAAGCACCGAGGACAGGGGGGAATATGTATAGCAATCAGCCCCAGCATTTT. The rearrangement uses TRBV2 and TRBJ1-5; 10 positions match TRBD1. The trim removed 0 bases at V and 0 bases at J, leaving 14 bases unmatched. CDR1 and CDR2 (germline): SNHLY, FYNNEI. This CDR3 has 21 residues.

The CDR3 reads CASSIKGRGTEAFF. The CDR3 bases are TGTGCCAGTAGTATCAAGGGGCGCGGCACTGAAGCTTTCTTT. The gene calls are TRBV19 and TRBJ1-1; tentatively, D is TRBD1 (5 bases). Germline V gene data show CDR1 as LNHDA and CDR2 as SQIVND (reference sequence). V lost 3 bases, J lost 4 bases, and 12 bases lay in between. The length of the CDR3 is 14 residues.

This chain joins TRBV29-1 and TRBJ1-2; perhaps TRBD1 as D (6 bases). The CDR3 length is 13 residues. Between the trimmed V and J ends, which lost 7 bases and 0 bases, there was a span of 12 bases. CDR1 is SQVTM, CDR2 ANQGSEA, per germline. The CDR3 protein is CSGGQPSNYGYTF. The CDR3 DNA reads TGCAGCGGAGGACAGCCGTCTAACTATGGCTACACCTTC.

V usage is TRBV7-9 and J usage is TRBJ2-7, with D unclear. The CDR3 has 13 residues. Trimming pared 0 bases from V and 3 bases from J, leaving 6 bases between. Germline values: CDR1 SEHNR, CDR2 FQNEAQ (reference sequence). The CDR3 is CASSLAHSYEQYF. CDR3 in DNA: TGTGCCAGCAGCTTAGCGCACAGCTACGAGCAGTACTTC.

V gene TRBV7-8 combines with J gene TRBJ1-5; 7 bases align to TRBD1. The CDR3 consists of 17 residues. Trimming took 1 base from V and 4 from J; bases not matched to a gene: 10. Germline V gene data show CDR1 as SGHVS and CDR2 as FQNEAQ. The CDR3 sequence is CASSLGQGTVVNQPQHF. The DNA for the CDR3 is TGTGCCAGCAGCTTAGGTCAGGGGACAGTTGTGAATCAGCCCCAGCATTTT.

J is TRBJ1-1 and V is TRBV6-4; D unresolved. Trimming took 4 bases from V and 1 from J, leaving 7 bases between them. CDR1 MRHNA and CDR2 SNTAGT come from the germline V gene. The CDR3 is made up of 13 amino acids. The CDR3, as DNA: TGTGCCAGCAGTGCGGAGGGGAACACTGAAGCTTTCTTT. Protein: CASSAEGNTEAFF.

This chain links TRBV5-3 with TRBJ1-6; D is perhaps TRBD1 (6 bases). TRBV5-3 is reported as an ORF; its role is uncertain. The CDR3 contains 18 residues. V was cut by 3 bases and J by 5 bases, with 21 bases left in between. The CDR3 DNA reads as TGTGCCAGAAGCTGCCAAACAGGGAAAGGGAACGATAATTCACCCCTCCACTTT. As protein: CARSCQTGKGNDNSPLHF.